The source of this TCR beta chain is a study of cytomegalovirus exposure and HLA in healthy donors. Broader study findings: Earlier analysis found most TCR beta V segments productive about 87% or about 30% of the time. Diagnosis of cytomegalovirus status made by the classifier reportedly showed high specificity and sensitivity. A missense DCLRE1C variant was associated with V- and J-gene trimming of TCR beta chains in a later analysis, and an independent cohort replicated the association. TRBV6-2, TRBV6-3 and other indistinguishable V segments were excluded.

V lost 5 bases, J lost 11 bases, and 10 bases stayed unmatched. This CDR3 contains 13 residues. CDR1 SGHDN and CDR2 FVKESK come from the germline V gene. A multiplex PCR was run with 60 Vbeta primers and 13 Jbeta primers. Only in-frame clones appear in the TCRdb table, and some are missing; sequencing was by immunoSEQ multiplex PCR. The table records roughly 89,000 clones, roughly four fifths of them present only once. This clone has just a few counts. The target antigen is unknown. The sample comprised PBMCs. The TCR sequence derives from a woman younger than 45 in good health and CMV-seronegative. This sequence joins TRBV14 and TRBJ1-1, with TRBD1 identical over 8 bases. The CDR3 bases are TGTGCCAGCAGCTACAGGGGGTCTCTTTTGGCTTTCTTT. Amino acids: CASSYRGSLLAFF.